This T cell receptor beta chain was recorded in a study of blood T cell repertoires in COVID-19. Looking at the study overall: The samples span acute and convalescent COVID-19 from the United States, Italy and Spain. Sources were T cells, B-cell-depleted T cells, or PBMCs; the material itself was cDNA or gDNA.

In the study's own analysis: Amplification of reference gene primers was used by the study to estimate nucleated cell counts. Assay: immunoSEQ multiplex PCR; the TCRdb copy retains only in-frame clones and omits some. V and J calls and clone size are copied from that table; D and trimming were computed from the DNA. The profile shows about 49,000 clones, approximately 86% of them singletons. Germline CDR1 reads MDHEN; CDR2 reads SYDVKM. Losses at the gene ends were 4 bases for V and 6 bases for J; bases not matched to a gene: 7. The CDR3 runs to 16 residues. V and J are TRBV28 and TRBJ2-2, with 11 bases matching TRBD2. The sequence derives from a man between 35 and 55 years old with active COVID-19. Sequencing was carried out using peripheral blood. The CDR3 DNA reads as TGTGCCAGCAGTTCTCTAGCGGGAGGTCACCCCGGGGAGCTGTTTTTT. This translates into CASSSLAGGHPGELFF.